This TCR beta chain was sequenced in a study of cytomegalovirus exposure and HLA in healthy donors. The PCR contained 60 Vbeta and 13 Jbeta primers. Data came from immunoSEQ multiplex PCR; TCRdb stores just in-frame clones and leaves some out. The sample consists of some 140,000 clones, nearly 80% of them appearing once. This clone was detected only once. This CDR3 has 15 amino acids. Germline V gives CDR1 LNHNV, CDR2 YYDKDF (reference sequence). V was pared by 0 bases and J by 0 bases, with 2 bases of the junction left unmatched. This chain uses TRBV15 with TRBJ2-7; TRBD1 matches at 7 bases. This receptor was obtained from a young man in good health and CMV-seropositive. The source material was PBMCs. The DNA for the CDR3 is TGTGCCACCAGCAGAGACCGGGACAGCTCCTACGAGCAGTACTTC. Translation gives CATSRDRDSSYEQYF.